A single sample is the source of the 14 T cell receptor beta chains below, sequenced in a study of cytomegalovirus exposure and HLA in healthy donors. PCR was performed using 60 Vbeta and 13 Jbeta primers. Assay used: immunoSEQ multiplex PCR; TCRdb lists only in-frame clones, some missing. The profile shows under 130,000 clones, 66% of them singletons. The sequencing sample was made of PBMCs. The receptors here all came from a woman aged 45-65 years in good health and CMV-seronegative.

The rearrangement uses TRBV5-5 and TRBJ2-1; 10 bases are a match to TRBD1. J was trimmed by 6 bases and V by 4 bases; bases with no gene match: 7. Germline V lookup: CDR1 SGHKS, CDR2 YYEKEE (reference sequence). The CDR3 is 15 residues long. As DNA, the CDR3 is TGTGCCAGCAGCAGTGGACAGGGGGTGGCCAATGAGCAGTTCTTC. Translating gives CASSSGQGVANEQFF.

V and J are TRBV9 and TRBJ2-1; D gene uncertain. The CDR3 extends over 15 amino acids. The V gene lost 3 bases and the J gene lost 5 bases, with 15 bases spanning the gap. Germline V CDR1 and CDR2: SGDLS, YYNGEE. CDR3 nucleotide sequence: TGTGCCAGCAGCGGAGAGGTAGTCTTAGACAATGAGCAGTTCTTC. Its protein product is CASSGEVVLDNEQFF.

CDR3 amino acids: CASSGDRDRVYNSPLHF. The CDR3 nucleotides are TGTGCCAGCAGTGGAGACAGGGATCGCGTCTATAATTCACCCCTCCACTTT. J is TRBJ1-6 and V is TRBV27; 7 positions agree with TRBD1. This CDR3 is built from 17 residues. CDR1 and CDR2 from the germline V gene are MNHEY and SMNVEV (reference sequence). V dropped 5 bases and J dropped 3; count of bases not matched to a gene: 10.

This chain uses TRBV21-1 with TRBJ2-7; the table's D call, TRBD2, was not checked against the DNA. TRBV21-1 is deemed a pseudogene. The CDR3 has 12 residues. Written as DNA, the CDR3 is TGTGCCAGCATCGCAACGGCTGGGAGTCGACACTTC. Translated, it gives CASIATAGSRHF.

In this sample, this clone turned up a few times. J is TRBJ1-2 and V is TRBV5-4, with TRBD1 matching over 8 bases. Trimming at V came to 3 bases and at J to 7 bases, leaving 14 bases not matched to a gene. The germline CDR1 and CDR2 sequences are SGHNT and YYREEE (reference sequence). The CDR3 consists of 16 residues. The CDR3 bases are TGTGCCAGCAGCTCCGGTAGGGACAGGTCCTACGGTGGCTACACCTTC. It translates to CASSSGRDRSYGGYTF.

V and J are TRBV25-1 and TRBJ2-7; 10 positions agree with TRBD2. Germline-derived CDR1 and CDR2 are MGHDK and SYGVNS. The CDR3 loop spans 17 amino acids. The J segment lost 7 bases and the V segment lost 4 bases, leaving 16 bases of the junction unmatched. In nucleotides, the CDR3 is TGTGCCAGCAGTGGAGAAGGACGTACTAGCGGGATGGGGGAGCAGTACTTC. This gives the protein CASSGEGRTSGMGEQYF.

This chain joins TRBV14 and TRBJ2-1, with 11 bases that match TRBD2. The V gene end was trimmed by 4 bases and the J gene end by 3 bases; junction bases not matched to a gene: 8. The CDR3 loop spans 17 amino acids. Germline V lookup: CDR1 SGHDN, CDR2 FVKESK. This CDR3 is CASSLQGLADFYNEQFF. The CDR3 region has the DNA TGTGCCAGCAGCCTGCAGGGACTAGCGGACTTCTACAATGAGCAGTTCTTC.

This clone was detected a few times. The genes are TRBV2 and TRBJ2-3; TRBD2 matches 8 bases. J gave up 6 bases and V 4 bases, and 9 bases lay outside the gene matches. The CDR3 runs to 15 residues. In germline, CDR1 is SNHLY, CDR2 FYNNEI. CDR3 coding DNA: TGTGCCAGCAGTGCTCCCTCGGGGGGGTCGGATACGCAGTATTTT. Its protein is CASSAPSGGSDTQYF.

The chain carries TRBV5-1 and TRBJ2-5, with D uncertain. Germline CDR1 reads SGHRS; CDR2 reads YFSETQ. The CDR3 loop spans 12 amino acids. V lost 5 bases to trimming and J lost 5 bases, with 10 bases between them. CDR3 residues: CASSGGQETQYF. CDR3 sequence (DNA): TGCGCCAGCAGTGGCGGCCAGGAGACCCAGTACTTC.

The chain joins TRBV6-1 to TRBJ2-2, with a weak D call TRBD2 (6 bases). The length of the CDR3 is 13 residues. Trimming removed 10 bases from V and 5 bases from J, with 14 bases in between. Germline loops: CDR1 MNHNS, CDR2 SASEGT. CDR3 sequence: CATSMAGTGELFF. The DNA of the CDR3 is TGTGCCACCAGCATGGCGGGGACCGGGGAGCTGTTTTTT.

This clone was seen more than once but under ten times. V usage is TRBV2 and J usage is TRBJ2-2, with 9 bases that match TRBD2. The CDR3 is made up of 15 amino acids. The V and J ends lost 4 bases and 6 bases, in that order; junction bases with no gene match: 6. Looked up from germline, CDR1 is SNHLY and CDR2 is FYNNEI. CDR3 in DNA: TGTGCCAGCAGTGGTCTAGCGGGGATATCCGGGGAGCTGTTTTTT. Translating gives CASSGLAGISGELFF.

This clone was found a few times. J is TRBJ1-3 and V is TRBV2; D is possibly TRBD1 (6 bases). Germline V lookup: CDR1 SNHLY, CDR2 FYNNEI. The CDR3 is made up of 18 amino acids. Trimming shortened V by 0 bases and J by 0 bases, and 15 bases separated the two germline ends. The CDR3 DNA follows: TGTGCCAGCAGTGAAGCCAGGTTGGGGGCGGCCTCTGGAAACACCATATATTTT. It codes for CASSEARLGAASGNTIYF.

The chain is built from TRBV15 and TRBJ1-2; D is unclear. CDR3 length: 14 residues. Looked up from germline, CDR1 is LNHNV and CDR2 is YYDKDF (reference sequence). V lost 1 base and J lost 10, with 16 bases in between. CDR3 sequence: CATSRGGGIGDYTF. The CDR3 bases are TGTGCCACCAGCAGAGGAGGCGGAATCGGGGACTACACCTTC.

The chain is built from TRBV4-3 and TRBJ2-5; TRBD1 agrees at 9 bases. The length of the CDR3 is 14 residues. Unmatched junction bases numbered 8, after V lost 7 bases and J lost 5 bases. CDR1 LGHNA and CDR2 YSLEER come from the germline V gene. The CDR3 region is CASIGDRAIETQYF. The CDR3 DNA is TGCGCCAGCATTGGGGACAGGGCTATCGAGACCCAGTACTTC.